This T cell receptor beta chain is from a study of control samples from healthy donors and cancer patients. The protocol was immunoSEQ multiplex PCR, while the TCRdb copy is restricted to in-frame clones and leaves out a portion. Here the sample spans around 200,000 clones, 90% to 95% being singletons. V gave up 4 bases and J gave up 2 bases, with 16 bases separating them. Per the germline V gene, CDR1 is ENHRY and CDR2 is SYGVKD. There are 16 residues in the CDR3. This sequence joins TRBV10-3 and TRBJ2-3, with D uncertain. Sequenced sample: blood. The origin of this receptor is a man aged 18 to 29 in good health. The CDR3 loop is CAISGTTHTSTDTQYF. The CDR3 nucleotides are TGTGCCATCAGTGGGACCACCCACACCTCCACAGATACGCAGTATTTT.